Each of the 21 T cell receptor beta chains below was sequenced from the same sample in a study of blood T cell repertoires in COVID-19. The repertoire was sequenced with immunoSEQ multiplex PCR; TCRdb's copy has only in-frame clones and lacks some. Of over 80,000 clones detected, about 89% appear once; the ten largest clones hold 15% to 20%. Sequencing input: peripheral blood. The source is a human donor in a cohort sampled during active COVID-19.

This chain uses TRBV7-2 with TRBJ2-7, with TRBD2 identical over 11 bases. This CDR3 is built from 16 residues. The trim removed 5 bases at V and 4 bases at J, leaving 10 bases unmatched. CDR1 and CDR2 (germline): SGHTA, FQGNSA. In nucleotides, the CDR3 is TGTGCCAGCAGCCCCCAGGGACTAGCGGTATCGTACGAGCAGTACTTC. This translates into CASSPQGLAVSYEQYF.

This chain connects TRBV4-1 to TRBJ1-5; 8 bases fit TRBD1. In germline, CDR1 is MGHRA, CDR2 YSYEKL. Trimming took 1 base from V and 6 from J; bases not matched to a gene: 8. The CDR3 loop spans 16 amino acids. The CDR3 spells CASSQAPGRGPQPQHF. The DNA of the CDR3 is TGCGCCAGCAGCCAAGCCCCGGGCAGGGGGCCTCAGCCCCAGCATTTT.

J is TRBJ1-2 and V is TRBV19, with 8 bases aligning to TRBD1. J gave up 8 bases and V 6 bases, and 14 bases lay outside the gene matches. This CDR3 has 15 amino acids. Germline lookup yields CDR1 LNHDA and CDR2 SQIVND (reference sequence). The CDR3 DNA is TGTGCCAGTAGCGTTCGGGGACAGGCCGCGGGGGGCTACACCTTC. It specifies CASSVRGQAAGGYTF. Complete variable domain (other parts from reference TRBV19 and TRBJ1-2): DGGITQSPKYLFRKEGQNVTLSCEQNLNHDAMYWYRQDPGQGLRLIYYSQIVNDFQKGDIAEGYSVSREKKESFPLTVTSAQKNPTAFYLCASSVRGQAAGGYTFGSGTRLTVV.

J is TRBJ1-1 and V is TRBV11-1, with 9 positions matching TRBD1. Germline-derived CDR1 and CDR2 are SGHAT and FQDESV (reference sequence). This CDR3 has 15 amino acids. V lost 5 bases and J lost 0; bases outside the gene matches: 4. CDR3 DNA: TGTGCCAGCAGCCCCGGGACAGGGATGAACACTGAAGCTTTCTTT. Translated, it gives CASSPGTGMNTEAFF.

This sequence joins TRBV7-6 and TRBJ2-7; TRBD2 aligns across 11 bases. Germline V gives CDR1 SGHVS, CDR2 FNYEAQ. With 5 bases clipped from V and 5 bases from J, the junction kept 8 bases outside the gene matches. CDR3 size: 15 residues. The CDR3: CASSAGSGRAHEQYF. The CDR3 DNA follows: TGTGCCAGCAGCGCAGGTAGCGGGAGGGCCCACGAGCAGTACTTC.

The rearrangement joins TRBV5-1 to TRBJ2-2; a weak D match, TRBD2 (5 bases). Trimming removed 1 base at V and 5 bases at J, with 12 bases between. Germline CDR1 SGHRS, CDR2 YFSETQ. This CDR3 spans 15 amino acids. The CDR3 nucleotides read TGCGCCAGCAGCTTGAGTTTAACGGGGACCGGGGAGCTGTTTTTT. Amino acid sequence: CASSLSLTGTGELFF.

The chain links TRBV5-1 to TRBJ1-1; D call uncertain. Trimming shortened V by 4 bases and J by 4 bases, and 17 bases separated the two germline ends. From germline, CDR1 is SGHRS and CDR2 YFSETQ. The CDR3 totals 15 residues. In nucleotides, the CDR3 is TGCGCCAGCAGCACCACTGGGCACCTGAGCACTGAAGCTTTCTTT. Protein: CASSTTGHLSTEAFF.

This chain links TRBV27 with TRBJ1-5, with TRBD1 matching 7 bases. J gave up 1 base and V 6 bases, and 9 bases lay outside the gene matches. Germline V lookup: CDR1 MNHEY, CDR2 SMNVEV (reference sequence). This CDR3 comprises 16 residues. CDR3 coding DNA: TGTGCCAGCAGCCAAACAGGGGTATTGAGCAATCAGCCCCAGCATTTT. Protein product: CASSQTGVLSNQPQHF.

The rearrangement links TRBV6-1 to TRBJ1-5; D gene unclear. Trimming removed 0 bases from V and 6 bases from J, with 12 bases in between. The CDR3 loop spans 15 amino acids. Germline CDR1 reads MNHNS; CDR2 reads SASEGT. CDR3 coding DNA: TGTGCCAGCAGTGAAGCGTTAGGAGTTCGTCAGCCCCAGCATTTT. As protein: CASSEALGVRQPQHF.

V is TRBV3-1 (or the pseudogene TRBV3-2) and J is TRBJ1-2, with D perhaps matching TRBD1 (6 bases). The CDR3 contains 15 residues. The germline V and J ends were trimmed by 0 bases and 7 bases, with 15 bases remaining between them. Germline lookup yields CDR1 LGHDT and CDR2 YNNKEL (reference sequence). For the CDR3, the DNA is TGTGCCAGCAGCCAAGATCGGGGGGGCCGGGGTGGCTACACCTTC. Translating gives CASSQDRGGRGGYTF.

The J gene is TRBJ1-2, the V gene TRBV29-1; no firm D call. Germline V gene lookup returns CDR1 SQVTM and CDR2 ANQGSEA. The V gene lost 3 bases and the J gene lost 7 bases, with 9 bases spanning the gap. The CDR3 contains 11 residues. The CDR3 coding sequence is TGCAGCGTTGACCTTAATCCTGGCTACACCTTC. It codes for CSVDLNPGYTF.

The CDR3 reads CASSAGGYYEQYF. DNA for the CDR3: TGTGCCAGCTCGGCTGGGGGGTACTACGAGCAGTACTTC. V gene TRBV2 combines with J gene TRBJ2-7; D may be TRBD2 (6 bases). The CDR3 covers 13 residues. The V and J ends lost 8 bases and 3 bases respectively, with 14 bases between them. CDR1 is SNHLY, CDR2 FYNNEI, per germline.

J is TRBJ2-3 and V is TRBV5-1, with a weak D call TRBD2 (7 bases). CDR1 and CDR2 from the germline V gene are SGHRS and YFSETQ. V was shortened by 4 bases and J by 2 bases, with 17 bases between the two germline ends. This CDR3 has 16 residues. The chain's CDR3 is CASSPQVGGLTDTQYF. The CDR3, as DNA: TGCGCCAGCAGCCCACAGGTGGGGGGGCTCACAGATACGCAGTATTTT.

V is TRBV5-1 and J is TRBJ1-2; 9 nucleotides line up with TRBD1. The CDR3 runs 13 residues. Germline CDR1 is SGHRS and CDR2 is YFSETQ. Trimming cost V 2 bases and J 7 bases; bases outside gene matches: 3. CDR3 in DNA: TGCGCCAGCAGCTTAGGGACAGGGACTGGCTACACCTTC. Amino acid sequence: CASSLGTGTGYTF.

The DNA for the CDR3 is TGTGCCAGCAGCTTAGGATCGGGTGAGCAGTTCTTC. It yields the protein CASSLGSGEQFF. This chain joins TRBV11-2 and TRBJ2-1; D not resolved. The CDR3 sequence is 12 residues long. In germline, CDR1 is SGHAT, CDR2 FQNNGV. Trimming removed 1 base at V and 9 bases at J, with 7 bases between.

A single count supports this clone. J is TRBJ2-3 and V is TRBV27, with TRBD2 as a possible D gene (6 bases). V gave up 6 bases and J gave up 2 bases, with 12 bases separating them. This CDR3 region has 14 residues. Germline V gene data show CDR1 as MNHEY and CDR2 as SMNVEV (reference sequence). The CDR3 nucleotides are TGTGCCAGCAGCTGGAGGGAGTCCACAGATACGCAGTATTTT. It yields the protein CASSWRESTDTQYF.

V gene TRBV2 combines with J gene TRBJ2-3; 8 bases are shared with TRBD2. Per the germline V gene, CDR1 is SNHLY and CDR2 is FYNNEI. The CDR3 covers 16 residues. V lost 2 bases, J lost 4 bases, and 8 bases stayed unmatched. CDR3 bases: TGTGCCAGCAGTGAATGGAGGACTAGCTTATCAGATACGCAGTATTTT. This encodes CASSEWRTSLSDTQYF.

The V and J genes are TRBV4-1 and TRBJ2-5, with a possible D match to TRBD1 (5 bases). There are 17 residues in the CDR3. The germline V gene has CDR1 MGHRA and CDR2 YSYEKL. The germline V and J ends were trimmed by 1 base and 4 bases, with 19 bases remaining between them. The CDR3 is CASSQASPTRARETQYF. CDR3 nucleotide sequence: TGCGCCAGCAGCCAAGCCTCCCCGACCAGGGCGAGAGAGACCCAGTACTTC.

This clone was seen only a few times. V and J are TRBV4-2 and TRBJ2-2; TRBD2 aligns across 7 bases. J was trimmed by 1 base and V by 0 bases; bases with no gene match: 11. CDR1 LGHNA and CDR2 YNFKEQ come from the germline V gene. The CDR3 contains 19 residues. The CDR3 DNA is TGTGCCAGCAGCCAAGACCCACTCCCTAGCGGCCAGAACACCGGGGAGCTGTTTTTT. Translating gives CASSQDPLPSGQNTGELFF.

The chain uses TRBV11-2 and TRBJ2-2; possibly TRBD2 for D (6 bases). Trimming removed 5 bases at V and 5 bases at J, with 12 bases between. The CDR3 is made up of 14 amino acids. CDR1 and CDR2 (germline): SGHAT, FQNNGV. The CDR3 loop reads CASSPQSGTGELFF. CDR3 in DNA: TGTGCCAGCAGCCCCCAGAGCGGGACCGGGGAGCTGTTTTTT.

In its sample, this clone was seen once. The rearrangement joins TRBV6-1 to TRBJ2-7, with 13 bases fitting TRBD2. With V trimmed by 1 base and J by 3 bases, 3 bases remained unmatched. From germline, CDR1 is MNHNS and CDR2 SASEGT. The CDR3 contains 16 residues. The CDR3: CASSEVGTSGNYEQYF. The CDR3 DNA reads TGTGCCAGCAGTGAAGTCGGGACTAGCGGGAACTACGAGCAGTACTTC.